These 3 T cell receptor beta chains originate from one sample sequenced in a study of cytomegalovirus exposure and HLA in healthy donors. TCRdb's copy holds only in-frame clones and misses some; the assay was immunoSEQ multiplex PCR. The sample has about 56,000 clones, approximately 95% seen once. Sequencing was carried out using PBMCs. These receptors were taken from a woman between 18 and 30 years old in good health and CMV-seronegative.

In its sample, this clone was seen once. V usage is TRBV11-2 and J usage is TRBJ2-7, with a possible D match to TRBD2 (5 bases). This CDR3 spans 14 amino acids. Trimming shortened V by 5 bases and J by 2 bases, and 13 bases separated the two germline ends. Looked up from germline, CDR1 is SGHAT and CDR2 is FQNNGV. The DNA of the CDR3 is TGTGCCAGCAGCCACGGACTGGGGACCTACGAGCAGTACTTC. It specifies CASSHGLGTYEQYF.

The V and J genes are TRBV29-1 and TRBJ2-1, with 7 bases fitting TRBD1. Germline V gene lookup returns CDR1 SQVTM and CDR2 ANQGSEA. The CDR3 loop spans 15 amino acids. J was trimmed by 3 bases and V by 6 bases; bases with no gene match: 11. Written as DNA, the CDR3 is TGCAGCGTCACCGGGCCGGGACAGCTCTACAATGAGCAGTTCTTC. Its protein is CSVTGPGQLYNEQFF.

This clone showed up just once. V usage is TRBV14 and J usage is TRBJ2-2, with a tentative D call TRBD2 (6 bases). V lost 11 bases and J lost 6, with 19 bases in between. CDR1 is SGHDN and CDR2 is FVKESK in the germline V gene. The CDR3 runs to 14 residues. Here the CDR3 DNA reads TGTGCCCCCCTGCGGGGCGGGGTGGCCGGGGAGCTGTTTTTT. It codes for CAPLRGGVAGELFF.